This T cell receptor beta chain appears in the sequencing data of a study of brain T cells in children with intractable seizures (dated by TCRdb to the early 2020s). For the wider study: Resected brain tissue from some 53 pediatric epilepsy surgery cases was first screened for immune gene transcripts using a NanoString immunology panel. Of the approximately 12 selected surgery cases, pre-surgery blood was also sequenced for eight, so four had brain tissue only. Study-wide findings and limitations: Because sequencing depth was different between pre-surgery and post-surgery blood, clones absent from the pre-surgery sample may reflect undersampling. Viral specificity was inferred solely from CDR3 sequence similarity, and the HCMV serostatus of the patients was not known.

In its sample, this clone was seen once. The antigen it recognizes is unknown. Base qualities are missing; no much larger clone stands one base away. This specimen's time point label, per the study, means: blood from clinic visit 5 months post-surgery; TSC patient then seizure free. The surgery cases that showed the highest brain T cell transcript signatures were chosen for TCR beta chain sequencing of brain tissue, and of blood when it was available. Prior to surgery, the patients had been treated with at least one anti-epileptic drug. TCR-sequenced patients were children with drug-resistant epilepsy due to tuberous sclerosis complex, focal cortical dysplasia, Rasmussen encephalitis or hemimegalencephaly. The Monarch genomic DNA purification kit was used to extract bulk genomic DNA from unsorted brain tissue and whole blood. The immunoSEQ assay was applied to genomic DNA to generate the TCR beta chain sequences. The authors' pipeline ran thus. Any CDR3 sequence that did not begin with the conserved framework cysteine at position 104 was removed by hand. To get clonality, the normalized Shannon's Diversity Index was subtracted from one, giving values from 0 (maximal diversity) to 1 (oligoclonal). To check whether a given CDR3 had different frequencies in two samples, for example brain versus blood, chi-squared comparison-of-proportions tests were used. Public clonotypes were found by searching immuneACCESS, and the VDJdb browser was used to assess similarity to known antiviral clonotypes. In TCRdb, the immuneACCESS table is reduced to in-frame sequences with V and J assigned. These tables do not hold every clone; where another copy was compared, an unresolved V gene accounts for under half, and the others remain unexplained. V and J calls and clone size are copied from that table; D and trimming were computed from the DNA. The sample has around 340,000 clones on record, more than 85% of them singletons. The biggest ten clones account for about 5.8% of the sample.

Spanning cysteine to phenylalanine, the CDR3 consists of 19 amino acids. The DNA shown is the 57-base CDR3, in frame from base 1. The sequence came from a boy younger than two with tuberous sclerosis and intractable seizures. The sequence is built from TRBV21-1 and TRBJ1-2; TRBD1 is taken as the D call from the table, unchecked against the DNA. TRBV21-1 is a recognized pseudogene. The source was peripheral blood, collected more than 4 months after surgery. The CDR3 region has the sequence CASSKALIGTPGRGYGYTF. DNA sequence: TGTGCCAGCAGCAAAGCGCTTATCGGAACTCCGGGCAGGGGCTATGGCTACACCTTC.